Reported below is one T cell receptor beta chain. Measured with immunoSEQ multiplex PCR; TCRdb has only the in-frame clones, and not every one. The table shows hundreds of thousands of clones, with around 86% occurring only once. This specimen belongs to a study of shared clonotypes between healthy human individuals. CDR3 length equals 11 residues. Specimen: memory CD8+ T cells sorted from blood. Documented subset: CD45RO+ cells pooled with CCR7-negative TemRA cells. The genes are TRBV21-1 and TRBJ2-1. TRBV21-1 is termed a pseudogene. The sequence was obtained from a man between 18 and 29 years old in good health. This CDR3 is CASIGTYEQFF. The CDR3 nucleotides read TGTGCCAGCATCGGTACATATGAGCAGTTCTTC.